Shown below are 24 T cell receptor beta chains from a single sample sequenced in a study of blood T cells in healthy people across ages. The authors ran a second PCR of roughly 6 to 11 cycles using a sample-barcoded 5' primer and a J-beta primer mix. From the 5' RACE reads, TCRdb called clonotypes with MiXCR, one entry per CDR3 protein. The sample gives roughly 550,000 distinct CDR3 sequences, under 30% of which show up once; around 10% is in the top ten. These data were likewise used in another study, on T cells of mothers and their children.

The sample comprised blood. The receptors come from a boy younger than 18 in good health.

This clonotype was seen only a few times. This sequence joins TRBV27 and TRBJ2-5; TRBD2 is a possible D gene (6 bases). The J call could be wrong; TRBJ2-1 is a better fit for the DNA end. From germline, CDR1 is MNHEY and CDR2 SMNVEV (reference sequence). The CDR3 contains 14 residues. The CDR3 coding sequence is TGTGCCAGCACACTCGGGAGTGGGGGCAATGAGCAGTTCTTC. It specifies CASTLGSGGNEQFF.

This clonotype was seen a handful of times. This sequence joins TRBV11-1 and TRBJ1-1, with 8 bases lining up with TRBD1. The V and J ends lost 6 bases and 4 bases, in that order; junction bases with no gene match: 7. The CDR3 is 14 amino acids. CDR1 and CDR2 from the germline V gene are SGHAT and FQDESV (reference sequence). CDR3 DNA sequence: TGTGCCAGCAGACCCTCCACAGGGGGCACTGAAGCTTTCTTT. It translates to CASRPSTGGTEAFF.

In this sample, this clonotype turned up a few times. This sequence joins TRBV6-1 and TRBJ1-1, with a weak D call TRBD1 (5 bases). Germline V lookup: CDR1 MNHNS, CDR2 SASEGT. The length of the CDR3 is 16 residues. V lost 3 bases and J lost 5, with 19 bases in between. The CDR3 bases are TGTGCCAGCAGTGATCGACTTAGTGGGGGGGGTACTGAAGCTTTCTTT. Protein product: CASSDRLSGGGTEAFF.

CDR3 loop: CASSLYPPLASGRETGELFF. The CDR3 DNA reads TGTGCCAGCAGCTTATATCCCCCCCTGGCTAGCGGGAGGGAGACCGGGGAGCTGTTTTTT. The rearrangement joins TRBV7-3 to TRBJ2-2, with 12 bases aligning to TRBD2. The CDR3 contains 20 residues. The germline V gene encodes CDR1 SGHTA and CDR2 FQGTGA. Trimming at V came to 2 bases and at J to 5 bases, leaving 15 bases not matched to a gene.

The chain has TRBV4-1 and TRBJ1-4; possibly TRBD1 for D (5 bases). Trimming cost V 2 bases and J 8 bases, with 12 bases left between them. The CDR3 contains 14 residues. Looked up from germline, CDR1 is MGHRA and CDR2 is YSYEKL. This CDR3 reads CASSQPRRGEKLFF. The CDR3 nucleotides are TGCGCCAGCAGCCAACCGAGGCGGGGGGAAAAACTGTTTTTT.

This clonotype was seen at least ten times. The chain carries TRBV28 and TRBJ2-5, with 8 bases aligning to TRBD1. Germline lookup yields CDR1 MDHEN and CDR2 SYDVKM. This CDR3 comprises 13 residues. J lost 5 bases, V lost 6 bases, and 5 bases had no gene match. The CDR3 loop reads CASRPGGLETQYF. The CDR3 DNA reads TGTGCCAGCAGGCCAGGGGGCCTGGAGACCCAGTACTTC.

This clonotype came up a few times. The V gene is TRBV20-1, the J gene TRBJ2-1; D not certain. The J call may be in error: the DNA end matches TRBJ2-7 better. CDR1 is DFQATT, CDR2 SNEGSKA, per germline (reference sequence). The CDR3 sequence is 13 residues long. The chain's CDR3 is CSANTPNPDEQYF. Here the CDR3 DNA reads TGCAGTGCTAATACTCCAAATCCGGATGAGCAGTACTTC.

The rearrangement uses TRBV3-1 and TRBJ1-3; 10 nucleotides align to TRBD1. Trimming at V came to 4 bases and at J to 0 bases, leaving 6 bases not matched to a gene. The germline V gene has CDR1 LGHDT and CDR2 YNNKEL (reference sequence). The CDR3 spans 17 residues. CDR3 coding DNA: TGTGCCAGCAGCCTTCCCAGGACAGGGGGCTCTGGAAACACCATATATTTT. It translates to CASSLPRTGGSGNTIYF.

Only a few counts were recorded for this clonotype. A read error may produce the germline difference seen at one junction end. CDR3 in DNA: TGTGCCAGCAGTTATCTCTCTCAGGGACGTGGCACAGGTACGCAGTATTTT. The encoded protein is CASSYLSQGRGTGTQYF. The V gene is TRBV6-2 or TRBV6-3, the J gene TRBJ2-3; the D gene could be TRBD1 or TRBD2 (5 bases each). CDR1 is MNHEY, CDR2 SVGEGT, per germline. The CDR3 runs to 17 residues.

The rearrangement links TRBV7-9 to TRBJ2-7, with D perhaps given as TRBD1 or TRBD2 (5 bases each). Germline V gives CDR1 SEHNR, CDR2 FQNEAQ (reference sequence). This CDR3 has 16 amino acids. V was trimmed by 11 bases and J by 2 bases, leaving 25 bases between them. The CDR3 loop reads CADSLGGRSPTYEQYF. CDR3 nucleotides: TGTGCCGACAGCTTAGGAGGTCGGAGTCCGACCTACGAGCAGTACTTC.

J is TRBJ2-6 and V is TRBV4-1; weak D call: TRBD1 (5 bases). The CDR3 sequence is 18 residues long. V was pared by 3 bases and J by 0 bases, with 15 bases between. CDR1 MGHRA and CDR2 YSYEKL come from the germline V gene. The CDR3, as DNA: TGCGCCAGCAGCCACCTTCTCCAGGGTAGCTCTGGGGCCAACGTCCTGACTTTC. Its translation: CASSHLLQGSSGANVLTF.

This clonotype was counted a few times. CDR3 residues: CSAYEEGAGDTQYF. Here the CDR3 DNA reads TGCAGTGCTTATGAGGAGGGGGCGGGGGATACGCAGTATTTT. The genes are TRBV20-1 and TRBJ2-3; a weak D match, TRBD1 (7 bases). CDR1 DFQATT and CDR2 SNEGSKA come from the germline V gene (reference sequence). V gave up 5 bases and J gave up 6 bases, with 18 bases separating them. This CDR3 region has 14 residues.

V and J are TRBV9 and TRBJ2-4; 11 nucleotides agree with TRBD2. With 3 bases clipped from V and 8 bases from J, the junction kept 4 bases outside the gene matches. This CDR3 is 14 amino acids long. CDR1 and CDR2 (germline): SGDLS, YYNGEE. This CDR3 is CASSGSGGAHIQYF. DNA for the CDR3: TGTGCCAGCAGCGGTAGCGGGGGGGCCCACATTCAGTACTTC.

This clonotype was seen repeatedly, ten times or more. This chain connects TRBV28 to TRBJ1-2; TRBD1 matches 9 bases. This CDR3 spans 15 amino acids. Germline V lookup: CDR1 MDHEN, CDR2 SYDVKM. The V gene end was trimmed by 2 bases and the J gene end by 7 bases; junction bases not matched to a gene: 8. The CDR3 sequence is CASSLGPQGASGYTF. DNA of the CDR3: TGTGCCAGCAGTTTAGGTCCACAGGGGGCGAGTGGCTACACCTTC.

The V and J genes are TRBV2 and TRBJ2-3; 9 nucleotides align to TRBD1. Germline CDR1 and CDR2: SNHLY and FYNNEI. V dropped 5 bases and J dropped 3; count of bases not matched to a gene: 3. There are 14 residues in the CDR3. CDR3 in amino acids: CASSKDRGTDTQYF. CDR3 in DNA: TGTGCCAGCAGTAAGGACAGGGGAACAGATACGCAGTATTTT.

The chain recombines TRBV11-2 with TRBJ1-2; D gene ambiguous. Germline loops: CDR1 SGHAT, CDR2 FQNNGV. The germline V and J ends were trimmed by 0 bases and 2 bases, with 16 bases remaining between them. The CDR3 runs 17 residues. The CDR3 DNA reads as TGTGCCAGCAGCTTAGATCAATACGCGGGGTTAAACTATGGCTACACCTTC. Its protein product is CASSLDQYAGLNYGYTF.

This clonotype has a handful of counts. The V gene is TRBV4-2, the J gene TRBJ1-1, with D perhaps TRBD1 (6 bases). V was cut by 1 base and J by 2 bases, with 17 bases left in between. The germline CDR1 and CDR2 sequences are LGHNA and YNFKEQ. There are 17 residues in the CDR3. CDR3 nucleotide sequence: TGTGCCAGCAGCCAAGGGCCTACAACAGGGCTCAACACTGAAGCTTTCTTT. The encoded protein is CASSQGPTTGLNTEAFF.

This clonotype was detected a few times. This chain links TRBV7-2 with TRBJ2-5; D is uncertain. In germline, CDR1 is SGHTA, CDR2 FQGNSA. V was clipped by 2 bases and J by 3 bases, with 10 bases between them. The CDR3 consists of 14 residues. The chain's CDR3 is CASSLFGAKETQYF. CDR3 DNA sequence: TGTGCCAGCAGCTTATTCGGAGCGAAAGAGACCCAGTACTTC.

This clonotype was detected only a few times. The junction shows a germline mismatch at one end, possibly a read error. The chain joins TRBV2 to TRBJ1-6, with 11 bases matching TRBD1. The CDR3 covers 14 residues. Germline V gene lookup returns CDR1 SNHLY and CDR2 FYNNEI. The CDR3 coding sequence is TGTGCCAGCAGGGACAGGGGGCTTAATCCACCCCTCCACTTT. Its protein product is CASRDRGLNPPLHF.

This chain links TRBV28 with TRBJ1-1, with 8 bases aligning to TRBD1. There are 13 residues in the CDR3. Per germline, CDR1 MDHEN and CDR2 SYDVKM. V lost 10 bases and J lost 0; bases outside the gene matches: 4. The CDR3 DNA reads TGTGCCACAACACAGGGGGTGAACACTGAAGCTTTCTTT. Translation gives CATTQGVNTEAFF.

J is TRBJ2-4 and V is TRBV27; 9 nucleotides line up with TRBD1. V was clipped by 5 bases and J by 3 bases; unmatched bases: 2. CDR3 length equals 14 residues. Germline V gives CDR1 MNHEY, CDR2 SMNVEV (reference sequence). Here the CDR3 DNA reads TGTGCCAGCAGTCTGGACAGGGGCAAAAACATTCAGTACTTC. Protein sequence: CASSLDRGKNIQYF.

This clonotype appeared a few times. The chain couples TRBV7-8 to TRBJ2-5; maybe TRBD2 (5 bases). Between the trimmed V and J ends, which lost 2 bases and 3 bases, there was a span of 10 bases. Germline V gives CDR1 SGHVS, CDR2 FQNEAQ. The CDR3 runs 14 residues. The CDR3 protein is CASSLTATKETQYF. CDR3 bases: TGTGCCAGCAGCTTAACAGCGACTAAAGAGACCCAGTACTTC.

CDR3: CASSDIQTEAFF. In DNA form, the CDR3 reads TGCGCCAGCAGCGACATACAGACTGAAGCTTTCTTT. The J gene is TRBJ1-1, the V gene TRBV5-1; D is unresolved. CDR3 size: 12 residues. The germline CDR1 and CDR2 sequences are SGHRS and YFSETQ. V lost 4 bases and J 5 bases, leaving 9 bases between the germline ends. The full variable domain, rest sourced from reference TRBV5-1 and TRBJ1-1, is KAGVTQTPRYLIKTRGQQVTLSCSPISGHRSVSWYQQTPGQGLQFLFEYFSETQRNKGNFPGRFSGRQFSNSRSEMNVSTLELGDSALYLCASSDIQTEAFFGQGTRLTVV.

This clonotype was picked up a small number of times. The V gene is TRBV2, the J gene TRBJ1-1, with 8 bases aligning to TRBD1. Germline values: CDR1 SNHLY, CDR2 FYNNEI. V dropped 6 bases and J dropped 1; count of bases not matched to a gene: 4. CDR3 length: 14 residues. The DNA for the CDR3 is TGTGCCAGCAGCTGGGGGACAGGGAACACTGAAGCTTTCTTT. Amino acids: CASSWGTGNTEAFF.